A single TCR beta chain is shown here with its context. This record belongs to a study of blood T cell repertoires in COVID-19. Overall study context: The cDNA or gDNA used as material had been derived from T cells, B-cell-depleted T cells, or PBMCs.

V was trimmed by 5 bases and J by 3 bases, leaving 4 bases between them. The CDR3 extends over 11 amino acids. The germline V gene encodes CDR1 LGHNT and CDR2 FRNRAP. As processed by the authors: Researchers report that nucleated cell counts were estimated from reference gene primer amplification. Data came from immunoSEQ multiplex PCR; TCRdb stores just in-frame clones and leaves some out. D and trimming come from the DNA, and the V and J calls and clone size come from that table. The sample gives over 80,000 clones, roughly 86% of which show up once; around a tenth is in the top ten. V is TRBV12-5 and J is TRBJ2-5; D gene uncertain. This receptor was identified in a man aged 50 to 60 with acute or convalescent COVID-19. The specimen sequenced was peripheral blood. CDR3 in DNA: TGTGCTAGTGGTATCGAAGAGACCCAGTACTTC. Translated: CASGIEETQYF.